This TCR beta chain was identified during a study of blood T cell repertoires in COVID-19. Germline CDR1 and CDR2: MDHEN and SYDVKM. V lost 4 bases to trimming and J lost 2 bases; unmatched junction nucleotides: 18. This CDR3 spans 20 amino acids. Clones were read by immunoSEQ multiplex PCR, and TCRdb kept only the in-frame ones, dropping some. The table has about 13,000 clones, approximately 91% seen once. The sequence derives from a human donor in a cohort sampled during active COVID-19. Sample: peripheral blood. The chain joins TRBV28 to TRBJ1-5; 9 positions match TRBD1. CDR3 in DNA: TGTGCCAGCAGTTCCGGCCAGACAGGGGGGTTCTCCCTCGGCAATCAGCCCCAGCATTTT. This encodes CASSSGQTGGFSLGNQPQHF. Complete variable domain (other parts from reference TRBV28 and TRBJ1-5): DVKVTQSSRYLVKRTGEKVFLECVQDMDHENMFWYRQDPGLGLRLIYFSYDVKMKEKGDIPEGYSVSREKKERFSLILESASTNQTSMYLCASSSGQTGGFSLGNQPQHFGDGTRLSIL.